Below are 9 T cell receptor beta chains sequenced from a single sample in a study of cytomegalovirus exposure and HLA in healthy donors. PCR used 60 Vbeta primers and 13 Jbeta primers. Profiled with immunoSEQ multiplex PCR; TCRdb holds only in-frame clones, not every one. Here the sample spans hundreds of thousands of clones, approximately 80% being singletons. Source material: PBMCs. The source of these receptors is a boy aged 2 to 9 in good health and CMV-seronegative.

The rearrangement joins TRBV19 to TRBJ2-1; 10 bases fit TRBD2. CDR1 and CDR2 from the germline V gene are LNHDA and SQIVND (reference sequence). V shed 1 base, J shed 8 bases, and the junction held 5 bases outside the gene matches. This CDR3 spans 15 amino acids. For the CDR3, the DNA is TGTGCCAGTAGTATAGGTAGCGGGAGGAGGGATGAGCAGTTCTTC. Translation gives CASSIGSGRRDEQFF.

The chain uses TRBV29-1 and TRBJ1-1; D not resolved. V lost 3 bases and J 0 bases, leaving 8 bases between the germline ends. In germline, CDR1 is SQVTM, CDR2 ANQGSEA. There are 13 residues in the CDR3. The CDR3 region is CSVDGGVNTEAFF. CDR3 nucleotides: TGCAGCGTTGATGGCGGCGTGAACACTGAAGCTTTCTTT.

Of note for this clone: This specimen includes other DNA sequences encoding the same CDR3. CDR3 protein: CAISESSGRTDTQYF. In nucleotides, the CDR3 is TGTGCCATCAGTGAGTCTAGCGGGAGAACAGATACGCAGTATTTT. V usage is TRBV10-3 and J usage is TRBJ2-3; 9 nucleotides line up with TRBD2. The trim removed 0 bases at V and 3 bases at J, leaving 1 base unmatched. This CDR3 spans 15 amino acids. Germline V CDR1 and CDR2: ENHRY, SYGVKD.

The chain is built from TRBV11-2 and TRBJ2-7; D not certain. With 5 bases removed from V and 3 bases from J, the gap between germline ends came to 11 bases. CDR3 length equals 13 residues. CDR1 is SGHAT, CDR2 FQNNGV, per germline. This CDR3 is CASSPIESYEQYF. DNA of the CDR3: TGTGCCAGCAGCCCTATCGAGAGCTACGAGCAGTACTTC.

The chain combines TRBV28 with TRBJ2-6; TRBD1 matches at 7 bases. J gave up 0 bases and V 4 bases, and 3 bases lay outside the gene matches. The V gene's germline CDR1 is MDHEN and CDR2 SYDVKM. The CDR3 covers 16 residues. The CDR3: CASSSRTGSGANVLTF. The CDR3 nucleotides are TGTGCCAGCAGTTCCAGGACAGGCTCTGGGGCCAACGTCCTGACTTTC. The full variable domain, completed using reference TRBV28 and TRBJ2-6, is DVKVTQSSRYLVKRTGEKVFLECVQDMDHENMFWYRQDPGLGLRLIYFSYDVKMKEKGDIPEGYSVSREKKERFSLILESASTNQTSMYLCASSSRTGSGANVLTFGAGSRLTVL.

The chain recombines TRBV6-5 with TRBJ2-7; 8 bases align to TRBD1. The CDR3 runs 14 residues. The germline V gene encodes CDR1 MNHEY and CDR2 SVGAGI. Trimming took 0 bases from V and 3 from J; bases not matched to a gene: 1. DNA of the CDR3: TGTGCCAGCAGTTACTCTGGGACAGGCTACGAGCAGTACTTC. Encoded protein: CASSYSGTGYEQYF.

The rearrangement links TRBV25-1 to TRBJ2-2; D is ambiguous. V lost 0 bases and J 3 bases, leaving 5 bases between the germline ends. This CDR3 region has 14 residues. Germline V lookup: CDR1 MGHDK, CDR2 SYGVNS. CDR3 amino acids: CASSEYGHTGELFF. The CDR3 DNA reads TGTGCCAGCAGTGAATATGGGCACACCGGGGAGCTGTTTTTT. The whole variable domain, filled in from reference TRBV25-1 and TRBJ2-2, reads EADIYQTPRYLVIGTGKKITLECSQTMGHDKMYWYQQDPGMELHLIHYSYGVNSTEKGDLSSESTVSRIRTEHFPLTLESARPSHTSQYLCASSEYGHTGELFFGEGSRLTVL.

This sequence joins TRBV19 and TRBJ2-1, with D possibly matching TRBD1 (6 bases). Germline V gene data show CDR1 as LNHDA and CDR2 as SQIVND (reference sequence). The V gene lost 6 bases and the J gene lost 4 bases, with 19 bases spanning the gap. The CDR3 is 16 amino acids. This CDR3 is CASSTPVGGRYNEQFF. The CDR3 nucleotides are TGTGCCAGTAGCACCCCGGTTGGGGGCCGATACAATGAGCAGTTCTTC.

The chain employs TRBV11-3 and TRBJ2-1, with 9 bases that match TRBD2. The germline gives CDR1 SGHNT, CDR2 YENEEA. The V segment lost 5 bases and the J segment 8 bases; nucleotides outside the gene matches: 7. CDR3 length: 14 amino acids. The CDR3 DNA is TGTGCCAGCAGCCACCCGGGACTAGCAGATGAGCAGTTCTTC. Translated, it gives CASSHPGLADEQFF.